Each of the 13 T cell receptor beta chains below was sequenced from the same sample in a study of T cell repertoires in cytomegalovirus infection. TCRdb recomputed calls from the reads with MiXCR, one row per CDR3 protein. The sample records around 320,000 distinct CDR3 sequences, more than 8% being singletons. Sequencing input: PBMCs. The source of these receptors is a human donor in good health (CMV status not recorded). Some clones in this sample may be carry-over from other donors' samples.

This clonotype came up many times. The V and J genes are TRBV7-3 and TRBJ2-1; 14 bases are shared with TRBD2. The length of the CDR3 is 17 residues. The trim removed 5 bases at V and 5 bases at J, leaving 8 bases unmatched. Germline V gene sequence: CDR1 SGHTA, CDR2 FQGTGA. This CDR3 is CASSPTGTSGGNNEQFF. The CDR3 coding sequence is TGTGCCAGCAGCCCCACTGGGACTAGCGGGGGAAACAATGAGCAGTTCTTC.

V is TRBV28 and J is TRBJ1-2; the match to TRBD1 covers 7 bases. J gave up 4 bases and V 7 bases, and 6 bases lay outside the gene matches. This CDR3 contains 13 residues. Germline loops: CDR1 MDHEN, CDR2 SYDVKM. CDR3 sequence reads: CASTHTGVYGYTF. CDR3 nucleotide sequence: TGTGCCAGCACCCATACAGGGGTCTATGGCTACACCTTC.

This clonotype was seen many times. V is TRBV6-1 and J is TRBJ2-1; a possible D gene is TRBD2 (6 bases). V lost 6 bases to trimming and J lost 4 bases, with 16 bases between them. The V gene's germline CDR1 is MNHNS and CDR2 SASEGT. This CDR3 region has 15 residues. CDR3 protein: CASSSTGTLYNEQFF. CDR3 nucleotides: TGTGCCAGCAGCTCTACCGGGACTTTGTACAATGAGCAGTTCTTC.

This clonotype showed up just once. The genes are TRBV6-2 or TRBV6-3 and TRBJ2-1; the D is unclear. The CDR3 sequence is 12 residues long. Trimming shortened V by 3 bases and J by 8 bases, and 8 bases separated the two germline ends. Germline CDR1 MNHEY, CDR2 SVGEGT. CDR3 in DNA: TGTGCCAGCAGTTATGGGGTGTATGAGCAGTTCTTC. Its protein is CASSYGVYEQFF.

The rearrangement joins TRBV12-3 or TRBV12-4 to TRBJ2-1; TRBD1 matches 7 bases. Trimming cost V 6 bases and J 1 base; bases outside gene matches: 3. This CDR3 is built from 14 residues. CDR3 loop: CASRRQGSYNEQFF. CDR3 in DNA: TGTGCCAGCAGAAGACAGGGTTCCTACAATGAGCAGTTCTTC.

There are many counts of this clonotype. This rearrangement joins TRBV12-3 or TRBV12-4 to TRBJ2-7, with D unresolved. The V end lost 5 bases, the J end lost 3 bases, and 17 bases lay between the germline ends. This CDR3 is built from 15 residues. For the CDR3, the DNA is TGTGCCAGCAGTCCGGCTGGGATCTACGGCTACGAGCAGTACTTC. Its protein is CASSPAGIYGYEQYF.

This clonotype has ten or more counts. V is TRBV6-6 and J is TRBJ1-5, with 8 bases fitting TRBD1. The ends lost 6 bases at V and 6 bases at J; junction bases unmatched: 7. The CDR3 covers 14 residues. CDR1 and CDR2 from the germline V gene are MNHNY and SVGAGI (reference sequence). The CDR3 DNA follows: TGTGCCAGCAGACGGGACAGGTCCGGTCAGCCCCAGCATTTT. The encoded protein is CASRRDRSGQPQHF.

This clonotype was observed a handful of times. The V gene is TRBV7-6, the J gene TRBJ2-6; no definite D call. The CDR3 consists of 14 residues. CDR1 is SGHVS and CDR2 is FNYEAQ in the germline V gene. Trimming took 5 bases from V and 2 from J, leaving 7 bases between them. The CDR3 spells CASSQRTGANVLTF. Here the CDR3 DNA reads TGTGCCAGCAGCCAGAGGACTGGGGCCAACGTCCTGACTTTC.

This sequence joins TRBV28 and TRBJ1-5; TRBD1 matches at 8 bases. Germline CDR1 reads MDHEN; CDR2 reads SYDVKM. J gave up 6 bases and V 6 bases, and 13 bases lay outside the gene matches. The length of the CDR3 is 16 residues. The CDR3 sequence: CASRASVRQGLQPQHF. The DNA of the CDR3 is TGTGCCAGCAGGGCCTCGGTCAGACAGGGGCTTCAGCCCCAGCATTTT.

This clonotype has at least ten counts. This chain joins TRBV7-2 and TRBJ2-2, with 8 bases matching TRBD1. The CDR3 runs 16 residues. V shed 5 bases, J shed 4 bases, and the junction held 9 bases outside the gene matches. Germline V CDR1 and CDR2: SGHTA, FQGNSA. CDR3 residues: CASSLIGQGFTGELFF. The DNA of the CDR3 is TGTGCCAGCAGCCTCATCGGACAGGGCTTCACCGGGGAGCTGTTTTTT.

V is TRBV7-9 and J is TRBJ2-7; 10 bases are a match to TRBD2. V was clipped by 10 bases and J by 6 bases; unmatched bases: 6. CDR1 and CDR2 from the germline V gene are SEHNR and FQNEAQ (reference sequence). The CDR3 spans 12 residues. CDR3 loop: CATRLAGVEQYF. The CDR3 nucleotides are TGTGCCACCCGGCTAGCGGGAGTCGAGCAGTACTTC.

This clonotype showed up just a few times. This chain joins TRBV7-2 and TRBJ2-4; TRBD2 matches at 8 bases. J gave up 1 base and V 5 bases, and 16 bases lay outside the gene matches. Germline lookup yields CDR1 SGHTA and CDR2 FQGNSA. This CDR3 has 19 residues. In nucleotides, the CDR3 is TGTGCCAGCAGCCCCACCGGGGGGGGAGGGAGTCCGGCCAAAAACATTCAGTACTTC. Translating gives CASSPTGGGGSPAKNIQYF.

This clonotype was found many times. The chain carries TRBV7-6 and TRBJ2-1; TRBD2 aligns across 9 bases. The CDR3 consists of 15 residues. In germline, CDR1 is SGHVS, CDR2 FNYEAQ. V dropped 2 bases and J dropped 8; count of bases not matched to a gene: 7. CDR3 coding DNA: TGTGCCAGCAGCTTAACTCAGCGGGAGGTGGATGAGCAGTTCTTC. It encodes CASSLTQREVDEQFF.